The 32 T cell receptor beta chains given below trace back to one sample, sequenced in a study of blood T cell repertoires in COVID-19. Clones were read by immunoSEQ multiplex PCR, and TCRdb kept only the in-frame ones, dropping some. The sample lists over 75,000 clones, about 83% occurring once. The sample was peripheral blood. The receptors were sampled from a human donor in a cohort sampled during active COVID-19.

The J gene is TRBJ2-3, the V gene TRBV11-2; perhaps TRBD2 as D (6 bases). Germline values: CDR1 SGHAT, CDR2 FQNNGV. The V end was cut by 0 bases, the J end by 1 base, with 11 bases between. The length of the CDR3 is 16 residues. CDR3 nucleotide sequence: TGTGCCAGCAGCTTAGATGGCGGGGCTCGCACAGATACGCAGTATTTT. It encodes CASSLDGGARTDTQYF.

The gene calls are TRBV28 and TRBJ2-1, with 9 bases matching TRBD2. This CDR3 is 15 amino acids long. Germline loops: CDR1 MDHEN, CDR2 SYDVKM. V shed 6 bases, J shed 0 bases, and the junction held 3 bases outside the gene matches. CDR3: CASSSTSGSYNEQFF. CDR3 coding DNA: TGTGCCAGCAGCTCGACTAGCGGCTCCTACAATGAGCAGTTCTTC.

J is TRBJ1-1 and V is TRBV27; D possibly corresponds to TRBD1 (6 bases). The germline gives CDR1 MNHEY, CDR2 SMNVEV (reference sequence). V dropped 4 bases and J dropped 0 bases, with 12 bases sitting between them. The CDR3 length is 15 residues. DNA of the CDR3: TGTGCCAGCAGTTCCCTACAGGGCTTGAACACTGAAGCTTTCTTT. It is translated as CASSSLQGLNTEAFF.

The table lists this clone with a count of one. The J gene is TRBJ2-4, the V gene TRBV19; D gene unclear. The length of the CDR3 is 11 residues. With 1 base removed from V and 13 bases from J, the gap between germline ends came to 8 bases. Germline CDR1 and CDR2: LNHDA and SQIVND (reference sequence). CDR3: CASSIGALQYF. Written as DNA, the CDR3 is TGTGCCAGTAGTATAGGGGCCCTCCAGTACTTC.

V usage is TRBV4-3 and J usage is TRBJ1-1; D is unresolved. The CDR3 loop spans 16 amino acids. V lost 0 bases and J lost 0, with 11 bases in between. Germline V CDR1 and CDR2: LGHNA, YSLEER. CDR3 protein: CASSQEYLAVNTEAFF. CDR3 nucleotide sequence: TGCGCCAGCAGCCAAGAATATCTGGCCGTGAACACTGAAGCTTTCTTT.

The chain is built from TRBV4-3 and TRBJ2-7, with D possibly matching TRBD2 (5 bases). CDR1 and CDR2 (germline): LGHNA, YSLEER. V was trimmed by 1 base and J by 2 bases, leaving 12 bases between them. CDR3 length: 15 residues. CDR3 protein: CASSQGSGVPYEQYF. CDR3 DNA sequence: TGCGCCAGCAGCCAAGGGTCCGGGGTACCCTACGAGCAGTACTTC.

The chain uses TRBV19 and TRBJ2-1; 12 bases are shared with TRBD1. The CDR3 length is 16 residues. V lost 6 bases, J lost 5 bases, and 8 bases stayed unmatched. Germline V gives CDR1 LNHDA, CDR2 SQIVND (reference sequence). The CDR3 coding sequence is TGTGCCAGTAGGAAAACCGGGACAGGGGGCAACAATGAGCAGTTCTTC. This encodes CASRKTGTGGNNEQFF.

This chain connects TRBV7-6 to TRBJ2-2; TRBD2 agrees at 7 bases. Germline values: CDR1 SGHVS, CDR2 FNYEAQ. Trimming at V came to 1 base and at J to 1 base, leaving 6 bases not matched to a gene. The CDR3 is 17 residues long. The chain's CDR3 is CASSLVPAGRNTGELFF. The CDR3 DNA follows: TGTGCCAGCAGCTTAGTTCCAGCGGGGAGGAACACCGGGGAGCTGTTTTTT. The whole variable domain, filled in from reference TRBV7-6 and TRBJ2-2, reads GAGVSQSPRYKVTKRGQDVALRCDPISGHVSLYWYRQALGQGPEFLTYFNYEAQQDKSGLPNDRFSAERPEGSISTLTIQRTEQRDSAMYRCASSLVPAGRNTGELFFGEGSRLTVL.

The J gene is TRBJ2-1, the V gene TRBV4-3; D unresolved. CDR3 length: 14 amino acids. The germline V and J ends were trimmed by 2 bases and 2 bases, with 7 bases remaining between them. Germline V gives CDR1 LGHNA, CDR2 YSLEER. CDR3 region: CASSQLGAYNEQFF. CDR3 DNA: TGCGCCAGCAGCCAACTCGGAGCCTACAATGAGCAGTTCTTC.

The chain has TRBV5-1 and TRBJ2-5, with 14 bases lining up with TRBD2. The CDR3 runs to 16 residues. The germline gives CDR1 SGHRS, CDR2 YFSETQ. V gave up 4 bases and J gave up 4 bases; unmatched junction bases: 6. The CDR3 coding sequence is TGCGCCAGCAGCCCAGGACTAGCGGGAGGTACAGAGACCCAGTACTTC. This gives the protein CASSPGLAGGTETQYF.

The gene calls are TRBV14 and TRBJ1-2; D is possibly TRBD1 (6 bases). The CDR3 has 16 amino acids. The V gene lost 0 bases and the J gene lost 8 bases, with 19 bases spanning the gap. Germline values: CDR1 SGHDN, CDR2 FVKESK. The CDR3 DNA reads as TGTGCCAGCAGCCAAGAGGGGGACACCTGGAGTGAAGGCTACACCTTC. This sequence encodes CASSQEGDTWSEGYTF.

This clone was counted a few times. V and J are TRBV29-1 and TRBJ2-2; TRBD1 matches at 8 bases. Losses at the gene ends were 3 bases for V and 4 bases for J; bases not matched to a gene: 4. Per the germline V gene, CDR1 is SQVTM and CDR2 is ANQGSEA. This CDR3 spans 14 amino acids. The CDR3 nucleotides are TGCAGCGTTGACATGGACAGGGCCACCGGGGAGCTGTTTTTT. This gives the protein CSVDMDRATGELFF.

The chain uses TRBV19 and TRBJ2-6; the D gene is possibly TRBD1 (5 bases). V was clipped by 7 bases and J by 1 base, with 8 bases between them. The CDR3 loop spans 14 amino acids. Germline V lookup: CDR1 LNHDA, CDR2 SQIVND (reference sequence). The CDR3 region has the DNA TGTGCCAGTAACAGACAGTCTGGGGCCAACGTCCTGACTTTC. Its translation: CASNRQSGANVLTF.

V is TRBV25-1 and J is TRBJ1-3, with a tentative D call TRBD1 (6 bases). Per the germline V gene, CDR1 is MGHDK and CDR2 is SYGVNS. The CDR3 has 15 residues. Between the trimmed V and J ends, which lost 6 bases and 4 bases, there was a span of 16 bases. CDR3 DNA sequence: TGTGCCAGCAGCGGCACAGGGTTTGGAGGAAACACCATATATTTT. Amino acid sequence: CASSGTGFGGNTIYF.

The V call is TRBV6-6, the J call TRBJ2-7; 8 bases map to TRBD2. This CDR3 has 16 residues. Germline lookup yields CDR1 MNHNY and CDR2 SVGAGI (reference sequence). Trimming cost V 5 bases and J 1 base; bases outside gene matches: 10. The CDR3 is CASSRTRTSSSYEQYF. In DNA form, the CDR3 reads TGTGCCAGCAGTCGAACCAGGACTAGCAGTTCCTACGAGCAGTACTTC.

This clone appeared a few times. V is TRBV6-6 and J is TRBJ1-5; the match to TRBD1 covers 9 bases. J gave up 5 bases and V 7 bases, and 9 bases lay outside the gene matches. This CDR3 contains 15 residues. The germline gives CDR1 MNHNY, CDR2 SVGAGI (reference sequence). The CDR3 spells CASNTGTGTYQPQHF. The CDR3 DNA reads as TGTGCCAGCAATACCGGGACAGGGACCTATCAGCCCCAGCATTTT.

The rearrangement joins TRBV28 to TRBJ2-4; D perhaps matches TRBD1 (6 bases). The CDR3 sequence is 15 residues long. The germline V and J ends were trimmed by 11 bases and 0 bases, with 17 bases remaining between them. CDR1 and CDR2 (germline): MDHEN, SYDVKM. The CDR3 reads CARPRGMLAKNIQYF. In DNA form, the CDR3 reads TGTGCCCGTCCCAGGGGCATGCTAGCCAAAAACATTCAGTACTTC.

V and J are TRBV6-5 and TRBJ2-3; maybe TRBD2 (6 bases). The length of the CDR3 is 13 residues. Between the trimmed V and J ends, which lost 8 bases and 1 base, there was a span of 10 bases. The V gene's germline CDR1 is MNHEY and CDR2 SVGAGI. In nucleotides, the CDR3 is TGTGCCAGCCGCGGGGCGGGCACAGATACGCAGTATTTT. This encodes CASRGAGTDTQYF.

The chain has TRBV10-3 and TRBJ1-2; D possibly corresponds to TRBD1 (6 bases). The germline V gene encodes CDR1 ENHRY and CDR2 SYGVKD. The CDR3 runs 14 residues. With 3 bases removed from V and 0 bases from J, the gap between germline ends came to 8 bases. The CDR3 spells CAISDQGSNYGYTF. CDR3 sequence (DNA): TGTGCCATCAGTGATCAGGGGTCTAACTATGGCTACACCTTC.

This rearrangement joins TRBV29-1 to TRBJ2-1; 7 nucleotides align to TRBD2. The trim removed 6 bases at V and 3 bases at J, leaving 11 bases unmatched. Per the germline V gene, CDR1 is SQVTM and CDR2 is ANQGSEA. The CDR3 loop spans 15 amino acids. CDR3 DNA sequence: TGCAGCGTCGACCCGCCTAGCGGCTACTACAATGAGCAGTTCTTC. Translated: CSVDPPSGYYNEQFF.

The rearrangement uses TRBV13 and TRBJ1-1; D is ambiguous. Germline CDR1 PRHDT, CDR2 FYEKMQ (reference sequence). The length of the CDR3 is 13 residues. V was shortened by 0 bases and J by 5 bases, with 7 bases between the two germline ends. This chain's CDR3 is CASSLGVRTEAFF. In DNA form, the CDR3 reads TGTGCCAGCAGCTTAGGGGTCAGAACTGAAGCTTTCTTT.

The V call is TRBV4-3, the J call TRBJ1-6; D might be TRBD1 (5 bases). Germline CDR1 and CDR2: LGHNA and YSLEER. V lost 4 bases to trimming and J lost 3 bases, with 13 bases between them. The CDR3 has 16 residues. The CDR3 DNA is TGCGCCAGCAGCCGGGCGACAGTCGACTATAATTCACCCCTCCACTTT. Its translation is CASSRATVDYNSPLHF.

V is TRBV20-1 and J is TRBJ2-1, with 10 bases that match TRBD2. The CDR3 consists of 16 residues. Germline CDR1 and CDR2: DFQATT and SNEGSKA (reference sequence). Losses at the gene ends were 3 bases for V and 3 bases for J; bases not matched to a gene: 8. The CDR3 region has the DNA TGCAGTGCTAGTTCCCGGACTAGCGGATTCTACAATGAGCAGTTCTTC. This sequence encodes CSASSRTSGFYNEQFF.

This chain uses TRBV6-2 or TRBV6-3 with TRBJ2-7, with 9 bases aligning to TRBD1. J gave up 2 bases and V 6 bases, and 8 bases lay outside the gene matches. Germline V gives CDR1 MNHEY, CDR2 SVGEGT. CDR3 length: 15 residues. CDR3 DNA sequence: TGTGCCAGCAGCTTAGGGACAGGGTTCGCCTACGAGCAGTACTTC. Residues: CASSLGTGFAYEQYF.

By its share, this clone is medium-sized (0.01 to 0.1%). The chain links TRBV18 to TRBJ2-7; a weak D match, TRBD1 (5 bases). This CDR3 spans 13 amino acids. V gave up 6 bases and J gave up 4 bases, with 13 bases separating them. The germline V gene has CDR1 KGHSH and CDR2 LQKENI. CDR3 in amino acids: CASSRGAQYEQYF. The CDR3 region has the DNA TGTGCCAGCTCTAGGGGCGCTCAGTACGAGCAGTACTTC.

The chain recombines TRBV15 with TRBJ1-4, with 9 positions matching TRBD1. The ends lost 2 bases at V and 7 bases at J; junction bases unmatched: 11. Per germline, CDR1 LNHNV and CDR2 YYDKDF (reference sequence). This CDR3 comprises 17 residues. The CDR3, as DNA: TGTGCCACCAGCAGACGCCTACCGGGACAGGGTGGTGAAAAACTGTTTTTT. It specifies CATSRRLPGQGGEKLFF.

V usage is TRBV11-3 and J usage is TRBJ2-2, with 8 nucleotides matching TRBD2. Germline loops: CDR1 SGHNT, CDR2 YENEEA. With 6 bases clipped from V and 0 bases from J, the junction kept 9 bases outside the gene matches. The CDR3 sequence is 17 residues long. CDR3 sequence (DNA): TGTGCCAGCAGTTTCTTATCGGGGGGGGCGAACACCGGGGAGCTGTTTTTT. Amino acid sequence: CASSFLSGGANTGELFF.

This clone was recorded a few times. V usage is TRBV7-3 and J usage is TRBJ2-3, with D maybe TRBD2 (5 bases). The germline CDR1 and CDR2 sequences are SGHTA and FQGTGA. The CDR3 is 20 amino acids. Trimming took off 2 bases at V and 2 bases at J, with 26 bases between the two ends. The CDR3 bases are TGTGCCAGCAGCTTATTTCCGCGTCAGCTAGCCGACCCTGACACAGATACGCAGTATTTT. Its translation is CASSLFPRQLADPDTDTQYF. Based on the CDR3 plus reference TRBV7-3 and TRBJ2-3, the full variable domain is GAGVSQTPSNKVTEKGKYVELRCDPISGHTALYWYRQSLGQGPEFLIYFQGTGAADDSGLPNDRFFAVRPEGSVSTLKIQRTERGDSAVYLCASSLFPRQLADPDTDTQYFGPGTRLTVL.

This chain links TRBV12-5 with TRBJ2-2; tentatively, D is TRBD1 (6 bases). This CDR3 region has 17 residues. V lost 1 base, J lost 5 bases, and 17 bases lay in between. CDR1 is LGHNT and CDR2 is FRNRAP in the germline V gene. CDR3 sequence reads: CASGLGNTGTSTGELFF. As DNA, the CDR3 is TGTGCTAGTGGTTTGGGAAATACCGGGACATCTACCGGGGAGCTGTTTTTT. The complete variable domain, with remaining parts taken from reference TRBV12-5 and TRBJ2-2, reads DARVTQTPRHKVTEMGQEVTMRCQPILGHNTVFWYRQTMMQGLELLAYFRNRAPLDDSGMPKDRFSAEMPDATLATLKIQPSEPRDSAVYFCASGLGNTGTSTGELFFGEGSRLTVL.

The chain combines TRBV4-3 with TRBJ2-7; 9 bases fit TRBD1. V was pared by 0 bases and J by 3 bases, with 6 bases of the junction left unmatched. Looked up from germline, CDR1 is LGHNA and CDR2 is YSLEER. This CDR3 has 16 residues. CDR3 sequence (DNA): TGCGCCAGCAGCCAAGATCGACAGGGGGGAAGCTACGAGCAGTACTTC. Translation: CASSQDRQGGSYEQYF.

A remark on this clone: One end of the junction varies from germline; a read error may be responsible. Within the sample, other DNA sequences also encode this same CDR3. This chain's CDR3 is CASSMGLGGETQYF. CDR3 bases: TGTGCCAGTAGTATGGGACTAGGAGGAGAGACCCAATACTTC. This rearrangement joins TRBV19 to TRBJ2-5, with 8 positions matching TRBD2. The CDR3 consists of 14 residues. The germline CDR1 and CDR2 sequences are LNHDA and SQIVND (reference sequence).

This clone occurred a few times. The rearrangement links TRBV7-3 to TRBJ2-3; 7 bases map to TRBD1. Germline loops: CDR1 SGHTA, CDR2 FQGTGA. CDR3 size: 14 residues. Trimming took 5 bases from V and 5 from J; bases not matched to a gene: 7. CDR3 DNA sequence: TGTGCCAGCAGCCGACGACAGGGTGAAGATACGCAGTATTTT. It codes for CASSRRQGEDTQYF.